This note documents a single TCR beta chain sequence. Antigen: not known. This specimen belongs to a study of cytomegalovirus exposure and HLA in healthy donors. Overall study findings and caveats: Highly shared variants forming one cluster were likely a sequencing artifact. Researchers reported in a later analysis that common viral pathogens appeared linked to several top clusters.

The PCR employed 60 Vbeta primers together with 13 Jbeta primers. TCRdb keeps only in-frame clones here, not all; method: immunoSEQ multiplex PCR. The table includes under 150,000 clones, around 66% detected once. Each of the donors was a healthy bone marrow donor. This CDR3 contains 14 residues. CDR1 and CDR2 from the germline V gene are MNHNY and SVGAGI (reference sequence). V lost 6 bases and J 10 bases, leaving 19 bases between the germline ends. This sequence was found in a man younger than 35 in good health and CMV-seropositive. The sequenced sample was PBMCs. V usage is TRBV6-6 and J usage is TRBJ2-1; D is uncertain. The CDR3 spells CASSPASPTREQFF. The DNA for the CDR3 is TGTGCCAGCAGCCCAGCAAGCCCCACGCGGGAGCAGTTCTTC.